The source of this TCR beta chain is a study of CD8 T cells in Susac syndrome. A quantity of roughly 0.5 to 1 ug RNA underwent reverse transcription using random hexamers. TCRdb re-analysed the immunoSEQ multiplex PCR reads in MiXCR, keeping a single row per CDR3 protein. Of over 350,000 distinct CDR3 sequences listed, about 85% were seen once; the top ten hold under 0.15%. In blood CD8+ and CD4+ T cells, TCR beta underwent sequencing. TEMRA cells were FACS-enriched, unlike CD8+ and CD4+ T cells, which were negatively isolated. The CDR3 has 14 amino acids. Trimming cost V 4 bases and J 1 base, with 12 bases left between them. Per germline, CDR1 DFQATT and CDR2 SNEGSKA (reference sequence).

The V call is TRBV20-1, the J call TRBJ2-3, with TRBD1 as a possible D gene (5 bases). The sample was CD8+ T cells from PBMCs. This clonotype was sampled from a human donor with multiple sclerosis. This chain's CDR3 is CSAKGLGRTDTQYF. The CDR3 DNA is TGCAGTGCTAAGGGTTTGGGGCGCACAGATACGCAGTATTTT.